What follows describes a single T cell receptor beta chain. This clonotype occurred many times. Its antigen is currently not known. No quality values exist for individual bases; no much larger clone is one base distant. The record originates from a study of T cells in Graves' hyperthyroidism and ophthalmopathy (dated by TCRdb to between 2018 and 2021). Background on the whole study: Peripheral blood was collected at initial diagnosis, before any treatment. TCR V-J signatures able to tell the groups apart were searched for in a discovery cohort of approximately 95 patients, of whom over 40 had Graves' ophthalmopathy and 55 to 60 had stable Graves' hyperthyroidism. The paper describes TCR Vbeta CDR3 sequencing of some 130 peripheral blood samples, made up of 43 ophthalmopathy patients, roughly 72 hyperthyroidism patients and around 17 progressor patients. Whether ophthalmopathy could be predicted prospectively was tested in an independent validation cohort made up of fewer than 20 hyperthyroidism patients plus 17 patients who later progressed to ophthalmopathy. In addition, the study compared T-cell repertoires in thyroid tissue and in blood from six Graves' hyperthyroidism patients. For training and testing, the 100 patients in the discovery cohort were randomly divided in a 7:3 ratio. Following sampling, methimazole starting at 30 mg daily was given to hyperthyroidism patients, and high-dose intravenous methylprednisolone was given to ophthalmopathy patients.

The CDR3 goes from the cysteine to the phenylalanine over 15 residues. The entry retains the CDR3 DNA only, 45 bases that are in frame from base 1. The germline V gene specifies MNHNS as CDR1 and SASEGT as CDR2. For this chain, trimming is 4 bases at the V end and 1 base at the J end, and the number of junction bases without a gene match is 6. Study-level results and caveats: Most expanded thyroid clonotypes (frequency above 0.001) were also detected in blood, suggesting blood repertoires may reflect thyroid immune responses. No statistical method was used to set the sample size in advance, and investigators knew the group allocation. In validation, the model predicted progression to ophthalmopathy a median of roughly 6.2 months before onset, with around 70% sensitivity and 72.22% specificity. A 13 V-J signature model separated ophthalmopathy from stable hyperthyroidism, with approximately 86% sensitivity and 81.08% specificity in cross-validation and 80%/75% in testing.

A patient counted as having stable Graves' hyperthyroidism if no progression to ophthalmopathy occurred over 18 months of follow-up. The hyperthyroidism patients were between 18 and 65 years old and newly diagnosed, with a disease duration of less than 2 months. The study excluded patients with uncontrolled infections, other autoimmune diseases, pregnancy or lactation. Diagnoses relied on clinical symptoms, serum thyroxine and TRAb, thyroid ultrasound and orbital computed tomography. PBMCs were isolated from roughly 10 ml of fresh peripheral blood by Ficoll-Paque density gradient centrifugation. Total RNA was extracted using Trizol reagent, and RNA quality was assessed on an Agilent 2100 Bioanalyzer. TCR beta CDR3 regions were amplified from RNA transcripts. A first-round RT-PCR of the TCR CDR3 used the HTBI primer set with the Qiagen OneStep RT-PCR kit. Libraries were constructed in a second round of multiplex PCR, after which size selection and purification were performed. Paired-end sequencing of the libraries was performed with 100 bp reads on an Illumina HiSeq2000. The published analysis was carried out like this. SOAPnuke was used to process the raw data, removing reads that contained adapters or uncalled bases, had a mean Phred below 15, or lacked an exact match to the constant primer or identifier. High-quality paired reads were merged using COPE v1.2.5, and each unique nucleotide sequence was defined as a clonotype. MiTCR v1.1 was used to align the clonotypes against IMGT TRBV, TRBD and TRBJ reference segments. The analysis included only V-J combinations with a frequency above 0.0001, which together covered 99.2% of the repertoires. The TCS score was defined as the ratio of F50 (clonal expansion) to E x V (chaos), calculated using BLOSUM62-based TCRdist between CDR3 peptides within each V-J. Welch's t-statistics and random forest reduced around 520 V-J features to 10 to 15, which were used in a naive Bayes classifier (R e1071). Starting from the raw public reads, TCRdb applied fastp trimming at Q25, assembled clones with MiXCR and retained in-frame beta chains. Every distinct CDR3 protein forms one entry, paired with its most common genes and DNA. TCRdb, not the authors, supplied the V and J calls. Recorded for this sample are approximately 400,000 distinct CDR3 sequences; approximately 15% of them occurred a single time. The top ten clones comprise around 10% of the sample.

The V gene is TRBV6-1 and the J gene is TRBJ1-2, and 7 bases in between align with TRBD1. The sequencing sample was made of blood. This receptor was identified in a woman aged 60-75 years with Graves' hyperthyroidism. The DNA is TGTGCCAGCAGTGGGCGGGACAGTTTTAACTATGGCTACACCTTC. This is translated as CASSGRDSFNYGYTF.